This T cell receptor beta chain was retrieved from a study of neoadjuvant nivolumab and ipilimumab in lung cancer. Looked up from germline, CDR1 is SGDLS and CDR2 is YYNGEE. The V gene lost 3 bases and the J gene lost 5 bases, with 17 bases spanning the gap. The CDR3 extends over 15 amino acids. Sequencing used immunoSEQ multiplex PCR; TCRdb keeps in-frame clones, though not all of them. This sample carries more than 6,000 clones, approximately 79% of them seen once, and the ten largest clones take around 4.3%. The chain joins TRBV9 to TRBJ1-1; D is possibly TRBD1 (6 bases). This sequence originates from an adult with non-small cell lung cancer. Material: tumor tissue, obtained after neoadjuvant nivolumab, alone or with ipilimumab, at or shortly before surgery. The CDR3 spells CASSGVTGRLTEAFF. The CDR3 DNA reads TGTGCCAGCAGCGGAGTGACAGGCCGTCTGACTGAAGCTTTCTTT. Using reference TRBV9 and TRBJ1-1 for the parts outside the CDR3, the full variable domain is DSGVTQTPKHLITATGQRVTLRCSPRSGDLSVYWYQQSLDQGLQFLIQYYNGEERAKGNILERFSAQQFPDLHSELNLSSLELGDSALYFCASSGVTGRLTEAFFGQGTRLTVV.